Below, 6 T cell receptor beta chains from the same sample are listed, as sequenced in a study of PD-1 blockade in classical Hodgkin lymphoma. Generated by immunoSEQ multiplex PCR, the TCRdb table keeps only in-frame clones and is missing some. The sample contains more than 45,000 clones, approximately 70% of which appear only once. Following autologous stem cell transplantation, relapse occurred in every patient, and exposure to brentuximab vedotin varied. Sequenced here: peripheral blood mononuclear cells (PBMCs), sampled before the second cycle of nivolumab. Receptor source: a human donor with classical Hodgkin lymphoma.

The chain joins TRBV7-2 to TRBJ1-5; possible D gene TRBD1, 6 bases. V shed 4 bases and J shed 5 bases, with 9 bases lying between them. This CDR3 spans 13 amino acids. CDR1 is SGHTA and CDR2 is FQGNSA in the germline V gene. The CDR3 DNA reads TGTGCCAGCAGCTCCCACAGGGATCAGCCCCAGCATTTT. Amino acids: CASSSHRDQPQHF.

CDR3 DNA: TGTGCCAGCAGCGCTCAGACTAGCGCGGGCGGGGAGCTGTTTTTT. Translation gives CASSAQTSAGGELFF. The chain recombines TRBV7-3 with TRBJ2-2; 8 bases are a match to TRBD2. The CDR3 totals 15 residues. CDR1 is SGHTA and CDR2 is FQGTGA in the germline V gene. V lost 5 bases to trimming and J lost 7 bases; unmatched junction nucleotides: 9.

The rearrangement uses TRBV7-2 and TRBJ1-2; no clear D gene. V lost 0 bases and J 1 base, leaving 15 bases between the germline ends. This CDR3 comprises 17 residues. Looked up from germline, CDR1 is SGHTA and CDR2 is FQGNSA. The CDR3 reads CASSLASRSLYNYGYTF. In DNA form, the CDR3 reads TGTGCCAGCAGCTTAGCGTCTCGCAGCCTTTATAACTATGGCTACACCTTC.

This clone has more than one count but fewer than ten. The CDR3 region has the DNA TGTGCCAGCAGTTCACTCCTGACTCCCTCTAGCACAGATACGCAGTATTTT. Translating gives CASSSLLTPSSTDTQYF. The rearrangement uses TRBV28 and TRBJ2-3; D call uncertain. CDR1 is MDHEN, CDR2 SYDVKM, per germline. V was cut by 4 bases and J by 0 bases, with 17 bases left in between. The CDR3 contains 17 residues.

V gene TRBV19 combines with J gene TRBJ2-2, with TRBD1 matching 7 bases. Germline CDR1 is LNHDA and CDR2 is SQIVND (reference sequence). The CDR3 covers 12 residues. The J segment lost 5 bases and the V segment lost 8 bases, leaving 2 bases of the junction unmatched. The CDR3 protein is CASGDRTGELFF. The CDR3 DNA follows: TGTGCCAGTGGGGACAGAACCGGGGAGCTGTTTTTT.

This clone was seen more than once but under ten times. This chain connects TRBV6-6 to TRBJ1-5; tentative D call: TRBD1 (6 bases). V shed 5 bases and J shed 8 bases, with 7 bases lying between them. Germline CDR1 and CDR2: MNHNY and SVGAGI (reference sequence). This CDR3 has 11 residues. For the CDR3, the DNA is TGTGCCAGCAGTAGGGGGGAGCCCCAGCATTTT. Residues: CASSRGEPQHF.